This T cell receptor (beta chain) originates from a study of blood T cell repertoires in COVID-19. Study information: Spain, Italy and the United States supplied samples that represented acute and convalescent COVID-19. In each case, the material was cDNA or gDNA derived from T cells, B-cell-depleted T cells, or PBMCs.

Germline V gene sequence: CDR1 SNHLY, CDR2 FYNNEI. The ends were cut back, 4 bases at V and 1 base at J, with 11 bases in the middle. The CDR3 totals 15 residues. Libraries were prepared by immunoSEQ multiplex PCR; TCRdb keeps only in-frame clonotypes and omits some of them. The sample consists of tens of thousands of clones, 80% to 85% of them appearing once. V usage is TRBV2 and J usage is TRBJ1-3; D is possibly TRBD1 (5 bases). The sample comprised peripheral blood. The receptor was derived from a man older than 75 with COVID-19, enrolled during active disease. The CDR3 DNA reads as TGTGCCAGCAGTGTTGTTAGGGGTTCTGGAAACACCATATATTTT. Amino acids: CASSVVRGSGNTIYF.